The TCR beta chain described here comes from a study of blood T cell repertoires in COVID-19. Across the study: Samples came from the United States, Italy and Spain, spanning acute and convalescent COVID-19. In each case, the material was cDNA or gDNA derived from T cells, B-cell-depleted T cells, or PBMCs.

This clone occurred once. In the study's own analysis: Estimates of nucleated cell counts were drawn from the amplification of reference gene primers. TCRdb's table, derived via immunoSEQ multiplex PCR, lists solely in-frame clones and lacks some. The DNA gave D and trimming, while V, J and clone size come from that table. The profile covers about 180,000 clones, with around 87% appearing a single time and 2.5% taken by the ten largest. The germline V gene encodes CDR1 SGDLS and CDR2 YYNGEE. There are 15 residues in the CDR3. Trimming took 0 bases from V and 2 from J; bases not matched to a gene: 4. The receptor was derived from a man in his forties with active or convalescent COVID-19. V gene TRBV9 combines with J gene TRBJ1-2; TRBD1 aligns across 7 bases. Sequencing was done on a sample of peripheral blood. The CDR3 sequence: CASSVGGQQNYGYTF. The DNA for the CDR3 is TGTGCCAGCAGCGTAGGGGGACAGCAGAACTATGGCTACACCTTC.